This TCR beta chain comes out of a study of T cells in Graves' hyperthyroidism and ophthalmopathy. In its sample, this clonotype was seen a few times. Researchers took RNA transcripts and amplified the TCR beta CDR3 regions from them. The HTBI primer set drove a first-round RT-PCR of the TCR CDR3. TCRdb re-derived calls from the multiplex PCR reads in MiXCR, one entry per CDR3 protein. The top ten clones hold roughly a sixth of a sample with under 750,000 distinct CDR3 sequences, approximately 19% of them seen once. Germline V CDR1 and CDR2: LNHNV, YYDKDF (reference sequence). Between the trimmed V and J ends, which lost 0 bases and 5 bases, there was a span of 10 bases. This CDR3 has 15 amino acids.

The sample was blood. The sequence derives from a woman aged 45 to 65 with Graves' hyperthyroidism that later progressed to Graves' ophthalmopathy. The chain carries TRBV15 and TRBJ1-4, with D maybe TRBD1 (6 bases). The CDR3 region has the DNA TGTGCCACCAGCAGAGATCCCAGGGGCAATGAAAAACTGTTTTTT. Its translation is CATSRDPRGNEKLFF.